This record looks at one T cell receptor (beta chain) sequence and its context. The sample comes from a study of blood T cell repertoires in COVID-19. Overall study: The origin of the acute and convalescent COVID-19 samples was the United States, Italy and Spain. In each case, the material was cDNA or gDNA derived from T cells, B-cell-depleted T cells, or PBMCs.

Authors' methods: The assay estimated nucleated cells by amplifying reference gene primers. Some clones are missing from TCRdb's copy, which holds only in-frame ones; the method was immunoSEQ multiplex PCR. V, J and clone size are taken as reported in that table, and D and trimming were inferred from the DNA itself. The sample carries 100,000 to 150,000 clones, roughly 80% recorded once. Germline V gene sequence: CDR1 SGHDT, CDR2 YYEEEE. The CDR3 covers 16 residues. Trimming removed 5 bases at V and 1 base at J, with 15 bases between. The receptor was derived from a man in his fifties or sixties with acute or convalescent COVID-19. The sample was peripheral blood. The V gene is TRBV5-6, the J gene TRBJ2-2; tentative D call: TRBD1 (6 bases). CDR3 DNA: TGTGCCAGCAGGATACTAGGGACAAGGAACACCGGGGAGCTGTTTTTT. This encodes CASRILGTRNTGELFF.